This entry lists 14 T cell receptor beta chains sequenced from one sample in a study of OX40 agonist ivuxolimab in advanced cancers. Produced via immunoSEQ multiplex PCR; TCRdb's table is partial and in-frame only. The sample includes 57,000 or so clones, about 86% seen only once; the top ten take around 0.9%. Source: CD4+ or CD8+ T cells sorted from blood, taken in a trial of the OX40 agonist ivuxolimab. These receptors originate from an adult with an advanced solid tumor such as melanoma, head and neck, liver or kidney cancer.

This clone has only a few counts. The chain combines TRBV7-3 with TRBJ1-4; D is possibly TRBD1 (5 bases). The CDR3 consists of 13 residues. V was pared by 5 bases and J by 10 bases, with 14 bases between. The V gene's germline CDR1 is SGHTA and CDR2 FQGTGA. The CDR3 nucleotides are TGTGCCAGCAGCCCGCAAGCGGGGGGAAAACTGTTTTTT. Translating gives CASSPQAGGKLFF.

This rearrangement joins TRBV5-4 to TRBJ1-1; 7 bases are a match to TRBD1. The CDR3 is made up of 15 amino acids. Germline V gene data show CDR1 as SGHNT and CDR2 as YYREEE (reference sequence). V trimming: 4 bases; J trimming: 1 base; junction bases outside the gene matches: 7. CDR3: CASSRDSAGNTEAFF. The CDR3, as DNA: TGTGCCAGCAGCCGGGACAGCGCAGGGAACACTGAAGCTTTCTTT.

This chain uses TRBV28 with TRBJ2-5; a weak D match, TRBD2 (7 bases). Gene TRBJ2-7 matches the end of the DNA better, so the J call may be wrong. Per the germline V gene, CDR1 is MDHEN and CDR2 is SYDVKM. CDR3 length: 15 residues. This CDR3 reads CASRVGGAPSYEQYF. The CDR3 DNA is TGTGCCAGCCGGGTGGGGGGGGCTCCTTCCTACGAGCAGTACTTC.

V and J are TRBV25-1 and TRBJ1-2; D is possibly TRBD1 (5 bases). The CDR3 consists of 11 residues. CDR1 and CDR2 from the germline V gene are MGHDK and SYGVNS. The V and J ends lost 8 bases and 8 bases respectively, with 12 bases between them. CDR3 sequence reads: CASGAMGGYTF. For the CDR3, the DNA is TGTGCCAGCGGGGCAATGGGCGGCTACACCTTC.

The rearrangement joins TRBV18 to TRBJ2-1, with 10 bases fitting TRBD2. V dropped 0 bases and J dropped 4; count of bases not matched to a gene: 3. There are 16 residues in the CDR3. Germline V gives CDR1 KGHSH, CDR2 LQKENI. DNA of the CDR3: TGTGCCAGCTCACCACCGAGCGGGGGGGGTTACAATGAGCAGTTCTTC. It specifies CASSPPSGGGYNEQFF. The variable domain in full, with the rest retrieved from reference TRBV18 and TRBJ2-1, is NAGVMQNPRHLVRRRGQEARLRCSPMKGHSHVYWYRQLPEEGLKFMVYLQKENIIDESGMPKERFSAEFPKEGPSILRIQQVVRGDSAAYFCASSPPSGGGYNEQFFGPGTRLTVL.

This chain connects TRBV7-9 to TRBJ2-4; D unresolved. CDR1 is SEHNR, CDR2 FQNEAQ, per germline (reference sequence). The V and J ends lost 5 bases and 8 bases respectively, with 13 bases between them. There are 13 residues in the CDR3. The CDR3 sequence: CASSLTPIDIQYF. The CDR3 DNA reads TGTGCCAGCAGCCTAACGCCAATAGACATTCAGTACTTC.

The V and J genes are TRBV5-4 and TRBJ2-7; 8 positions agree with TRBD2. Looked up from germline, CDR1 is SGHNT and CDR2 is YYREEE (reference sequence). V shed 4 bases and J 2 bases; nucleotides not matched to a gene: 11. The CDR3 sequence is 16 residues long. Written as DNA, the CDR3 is TGTGCCAGCAGCCCAGAGCGCGGGGGGACTACCTACGAGCAGTACTTC. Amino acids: CASSPERGGTTYEQYF.

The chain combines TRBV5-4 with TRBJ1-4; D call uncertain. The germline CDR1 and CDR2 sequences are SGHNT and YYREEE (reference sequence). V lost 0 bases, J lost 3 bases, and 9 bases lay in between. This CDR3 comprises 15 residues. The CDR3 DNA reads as TGTGCCAGCAGCTTGGACAGTCAGTCTAATGAAAAACTGTTTTTT. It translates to CASSLDSQSNEKLFF.

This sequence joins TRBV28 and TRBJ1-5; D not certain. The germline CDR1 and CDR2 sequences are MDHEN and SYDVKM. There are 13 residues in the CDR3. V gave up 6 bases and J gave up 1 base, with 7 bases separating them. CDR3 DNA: TGTGCCAGCAGGATTTGGAGCAATCAGCCCCAGCATTTT. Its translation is CASRIWSNQPQHF.

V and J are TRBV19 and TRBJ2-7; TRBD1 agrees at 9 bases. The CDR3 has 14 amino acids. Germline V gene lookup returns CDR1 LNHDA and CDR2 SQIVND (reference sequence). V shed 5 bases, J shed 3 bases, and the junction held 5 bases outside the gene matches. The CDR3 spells CASSPTGGNYEQYF. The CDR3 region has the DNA TGTGCCAGTAGTCCGACAGGGGGTAACTACGAGCAGTACTTC.

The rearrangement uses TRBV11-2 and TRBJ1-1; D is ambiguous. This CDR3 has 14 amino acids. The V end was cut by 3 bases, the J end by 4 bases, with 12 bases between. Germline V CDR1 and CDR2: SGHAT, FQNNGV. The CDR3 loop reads CASSFLTRSTEAFF. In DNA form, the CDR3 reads TGTGCCAGCAGCTTTTTAACTCGGAGCACTGAAGCTTTCTTT.

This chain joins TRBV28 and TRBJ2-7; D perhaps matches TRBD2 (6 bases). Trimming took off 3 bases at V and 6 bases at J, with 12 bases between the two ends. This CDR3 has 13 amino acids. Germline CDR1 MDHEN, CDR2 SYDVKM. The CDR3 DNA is TGTGCCAGCAGTTTTGGGCAGGGAGGCGAGCAGTACTTC. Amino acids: CASSFGQGGEQYF.

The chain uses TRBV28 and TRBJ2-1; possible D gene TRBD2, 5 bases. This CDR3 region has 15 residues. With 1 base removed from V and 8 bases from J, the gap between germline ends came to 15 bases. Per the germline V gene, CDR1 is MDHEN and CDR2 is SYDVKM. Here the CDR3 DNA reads TGTGCCAGCAGTTTATTTTCTTCTCTAGCCCATGAGCAGTTCTTC. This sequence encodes CASSLFSSLAHEQFF.

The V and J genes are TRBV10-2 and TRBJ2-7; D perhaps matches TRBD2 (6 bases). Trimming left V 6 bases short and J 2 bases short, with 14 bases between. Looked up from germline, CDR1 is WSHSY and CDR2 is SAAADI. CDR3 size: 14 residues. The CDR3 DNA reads TGCGCCAGCAGCCCGCGGACTACCGCCTACGAGCAGTACTTC. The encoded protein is CASSPRTTAYEQYF.